This T cell receptor (beta chain) was recorded in a study of OX40 agonist ivuxolimab in advanced cancers. Losses at the gene ends were 5 bases for V and 8 bases for J; bases not matched to a gene: 5. Germline V gene sequence: CDR1 SGDLS, CDR2 YYNGEE. The CDR3 spans 13 residues. This clone was observed once. Clones were sequenced by immunoSEQ multiplex PCR, and TCRdb holds only the in-frame ones, with some missing. The data contain roughly 82,000 clones, roughly 90% of them singletons. This TCR came from an adult with an advanced solid tumor such as melanoma, head and neck, liver or kidney cancer. The chain employs TRBV9 and TRBJ2-1; 9 positions agree with TRBD2. The sample consisted of CD4+ or CD8+ T cells sorted from blood, taken in a trial of the OX40 agonist ivuxolimab. The CDR3 loop is CASRGTSRDEQFF. CDR3 nucleotide sequence: TGTGCCAGCAGGGGGACTAGCAGGGATGAGCAGTTCTTC.